A single sample gave rise to the 14 T cell receptor beta chains below, sequenced in a study of response to subunit inactivated influenza vaccine. TCRdb analysed the RT-PCR reads with MiXCR anew, one entry per CDR3 protein. This sample has 500,000 to 600,000 distinct CDR3 sequences, with 14% found just once. The sequencing used PBMCs from blood, collected approximately 13 days after vaccination. These receptors all come from a man aged 50 or older who received an inactivated influenza vaccine.

This clonotype was seen ten or more times. This chain joins TRBV7-3 and TRBJ2-7, with 12 bases identical to TRBD2. V trimming: 6 bases; J trimming: 4 bases; junction bases outside the gene matches: 4. CDR1 is SGHTA, CDR2 FQGTGA, per germline. The CDR3 spans 14 residues. The CDR3 DNA reads TGTGCCAGCAGTCCGACTAGCGGGAGTTACGAGCAGTACTTC. Amino acid sequence: CASSPTSGSYEQYF.

In its sample, this clonotype was seen a few times. The chain couples TRBV15 to TRBJ2-2, with D possibly matching TRBD1 (6 bases). V was shortened by 0 bases and J by 0 bases, with 11 bases between the two germline ends. The CDR3 is 17 residues long. The germline V gene encodes CDR1 LNHNV and CDR2 YYDKDF (reference sequence). CDR3 in amino acids: CATSRDRRTANTGELFF. CDR3 nucleotide sequence: TGTGCCACCAGCAGAGATCGAAGGACAGCGAACACCGGGGAGCTGTTTTTT. Variable domain in full (rest from reference TRBV15 and TRBJ2-2): DAMVIQNPRYQVTQFGKPVTLSCSQTLNHNVMYWYQQKSSQAPKLLFHYYDKDFNNEADTPDNFQSRRPNTSFCFLDIRSPGLGDTAMYLCATSRDRRTANTGELFFGEGSRLTVL.

The chain carries TRBV10-3 and TRBJ2-1; possible D gene TRBD1, 5 bases. The CDR3 runs 14 residues. Trimming took 2 bases from V and 5 from J, leaving 10 bases between them. The germline CDR1 and CDR2 sequences are ENHRY and SYGVKD. For the CDR3, the DNA is TGTGCCATCAGTGAGGAAGACAGAAACAATGAGCAGTTCTTC. Translating gives CAISEEDRNNEQFF.

This clonotype was seen at least ten times. V and J are TRBV28 and TRBJ2-1; weak D call: TRBD1 (6 bases). The V end lost 5 bases, the J end lost 10 bases, and 18 bases lay between the germline ends. Germline-derived CDR1 and CDR2 are MDHEN and SYDVKM. CDR3 length: 14 amino acids. The CDR3 DNA follows: TGTGCCAGCAGTCCCGACCTAACAGGGACCGAGCAGTTCTTC. This sequence encodes CASSPDLTGTEQFF.

The rearrangement joins TRBV20-1 to TRBJ2-7, with 10 bases fitting TRBD2. From germline, CDR1 is DFQATT and CDR2 SNEGSKA (reference sequence). J gave up 2 bases and V 6 bases, and 19 bases lay outside the gene matches. The CDR3 sequence is 18 residues long. The CDR3 DNA follows: TGCAGTGCCGGCCGGACTAGCGGCAACCTTGATAAACCCTACGAGCAGTACTTC. Amino acid sequence: CSAGRTSGNLDKPYEQYF.

The chain has TRBV20-1 and TRBJ2-5; 7 bases line up with TRBD1. The CDR3 covers 17 residues. V was clipped by 6 bases and J by 4 bases; unmatched bases: 20. Germline V lookup: CDR1 DFQATT, CDR2 SNEGSKA (reference sequence). The chain's CDR3 is CSAGVLDRVYWGETQYF. In DNA, the CDR3 is TGCAGTGCGGGGGTTCTCGACAGGGTGTATTGGGGAGAGACCCAGTACTTC.

This clonotype was counted only a few times. V is TRBV29-1 and J is TRBJ2-3, with TRBD1 as a possible D gene (6 bases). This CDR3 contains 13 residues. Per germline, CDR1 SQVTM and CDR2 ANQGSEA. V was trimmed by 4 bases and J by 2 bases, leaving 10 bases between them. The DNA for the CDR3 is TGCAGCGTTGGTGAGGGGGACACAGATACGCAGTATTTT. Protein product: CSVGEGDTDTQYF.

This clonotype showed up just a few times. The chain recombines TRBV6-5 with TRBJ1-6; no firm D call. Trimming removed 0 bases from V and 10 bases from J, with 13 bases in between. The CDR3 is 15 residues long. CDR1 and CDR2 from the germline V gene are MNHEY and SVGAGI. Here the CDR3 DNA reads TGTGCCAGCAGTTACTCCCTGCGAAATGGGTCACCCCTCCACTTT. This codes for CASSYSLRNGSPLHF.

The rearrangement uses TRBV10-3 and TRBJ2-3; 8 bases map to TRBD1. Germline V CDR1 and CDR2: ENHRY, SYGVKD. V trimming: 6 bases; J trimming: 5 bases; junction bases outside the gene matches: 7. This CDR3 region has 14 residues. The CDR3 nucleotides read TGTGCCATCAGATCGGACAGGGTCAAAGATACGCAGTATTTT. It codes for CAIRSDRVKDTQYF.

V and J are TRBV20-1 and TRBJ2-7; D is perhaps TRBD2 (7 bases). Germline V gene lookup returns CDR1 DFQATT and CDR2 SNEGSKA (reference sequence). V lost 2 bases and J lost 9, with 20 bases in between. This CDR3 region has 14 residues. CDR3 sequence: CSARMGRGRAAQYF. Written as DNA, the CDR3 is TGCAGTGCTAGAATGGGGAGGGGGAGGGCTGCGCAGTACTTC.

The chain combines TRBV4-2 with TRBJ2-3, with 11 bases lining up with TRBD2. The V and J ends lost 3 bases and 4 bases, in that order; junction bases with no gene match: 6. CDR1 and CDR2 (germline): LGHNA, YNFKEQ. CDR3 length: 16 residues. The CDR3 region has the DNA TGTGCCAGCAGCCAGGGCTTAGCGGGAGGGTCAGATACGCAGTATTTT. Translation: CASSQGLAGGSDTQYF.

V gene TRBV7-2 combines with J gene TRBJ1-2; D not resolved. Per germline, CDR1 SGHTA and CDR2 FQGNSA. The CDR3 runs 15 residues. V dropped 2 bases and J dropped 8 bases, with 18 bases sitting between them. The CDR3 bases are TGTGCCAGCAGCTTAAAATCGATAGGGTCGGGAGGCTACACCTTC. This translates into CASSLKSIGSGGYTF.

The chain links TRBV20-1 to TRBJ2-5; 10 bases align to TRBD2. The CDR3 covers 13 residues. With V trimmed by 5 bases and J by 4 bases, 4 bases remained unmatched. Germline CDR1 is DFQATT and CDR2 is SNEGSKA (reference sequence). CDR3 sequence (DNA): TGCAGTGCTCTAGCGGGAGTAGGAGAGACCCAGTACTTC. Its translation: CSALAGVGETQYF.

V usage is TRBV5-5 and J usage is TRBJ2-3, with D perhaps TRBD1 (5 bases). CDR1 and CDR2 (germline): SGHKS, YYEKEE (reference sequence). The CDR3 runs to 16 residues. V dropped 1 base and J dropped 1 base, with 13 bases sitting between them. The CDR3 DNA sequence: TGTGCCAGCAGCTTGAGTTTGGGCAGGGGCACAGATACGCAGTATTTT. Its translation is CASSLSLGRGTDTQYF.